This TCR beta chain emerged from a study of T cell responses to AZD1222 COVID-19 vaccine. Findings and caveats of the study: Just a handful of AZD1222 recipients tested seropositive at baseline. Among vaccine-associated CD4 TCRs, coverage spanned spike, with dominance at 160-218 and 743-854.

Regarding this clone: The target antigen is unknown.

TCRdb's table, derived via immunoSEQ multiplex PCR, lists solely in-frame clones and lacks some. The sample lists about 150,000 clones, roughly nine tenths occurring once. The sequenced sample was peripheral blood, obtained on day 0 of AZD1222 vaccination. The clonotype originates from an adult in good health.

The CDR3 region is CASSLAQAYGYTF. CDR3 DNA: TGTGCCAGCAGCTTAGCGCAAGCATATGGCTACACCTTC. The chain carries TRBV7-8 and TRBJ1-2; D unresolved. Germline CDR1 SGHVS, CDR2 FQNEAQ. The ends were cut back, 0 bases at V and 5 bases at J, with 7 bases in the middle. CDR3 size: 13 residues.